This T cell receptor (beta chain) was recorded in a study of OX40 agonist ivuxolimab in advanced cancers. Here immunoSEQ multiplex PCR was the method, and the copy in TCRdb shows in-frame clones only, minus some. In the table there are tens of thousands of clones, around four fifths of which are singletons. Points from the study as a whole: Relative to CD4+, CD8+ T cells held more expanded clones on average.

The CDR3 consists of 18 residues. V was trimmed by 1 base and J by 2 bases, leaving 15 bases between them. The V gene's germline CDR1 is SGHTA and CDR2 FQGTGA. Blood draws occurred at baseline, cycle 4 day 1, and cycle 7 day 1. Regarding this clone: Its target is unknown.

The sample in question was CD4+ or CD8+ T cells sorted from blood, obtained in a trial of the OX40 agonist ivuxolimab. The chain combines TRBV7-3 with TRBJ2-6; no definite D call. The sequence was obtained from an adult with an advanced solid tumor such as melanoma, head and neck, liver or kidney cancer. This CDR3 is CASSLILGRSAGANVLTF. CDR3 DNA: TGTGCCAGCAGCTTAATTCTTGGCAGGTCGGCTGGGGCCAACGTCCTGACTTTC.